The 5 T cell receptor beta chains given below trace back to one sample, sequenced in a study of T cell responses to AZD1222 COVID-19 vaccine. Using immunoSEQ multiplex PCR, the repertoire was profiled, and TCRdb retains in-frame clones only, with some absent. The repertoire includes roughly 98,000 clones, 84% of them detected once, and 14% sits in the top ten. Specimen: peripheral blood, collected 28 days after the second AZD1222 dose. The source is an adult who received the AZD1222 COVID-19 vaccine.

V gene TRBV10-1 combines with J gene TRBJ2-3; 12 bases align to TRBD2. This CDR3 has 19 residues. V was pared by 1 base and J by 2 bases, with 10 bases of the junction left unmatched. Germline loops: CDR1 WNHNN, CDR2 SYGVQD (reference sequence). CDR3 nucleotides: TGCGCCAGCAGTGAGTACAGGACTAGCGGGAAAATATTCACAGATACGCAGTATTTT. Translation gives CASSEYRTSGKIFTDTQYF.

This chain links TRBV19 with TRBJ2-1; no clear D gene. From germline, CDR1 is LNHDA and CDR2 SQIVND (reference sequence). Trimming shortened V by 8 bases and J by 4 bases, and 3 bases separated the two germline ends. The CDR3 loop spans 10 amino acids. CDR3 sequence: CASGYNEQFF. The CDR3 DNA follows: TGTGCCAGTGGATACAATGAGCAGTTCTTC.

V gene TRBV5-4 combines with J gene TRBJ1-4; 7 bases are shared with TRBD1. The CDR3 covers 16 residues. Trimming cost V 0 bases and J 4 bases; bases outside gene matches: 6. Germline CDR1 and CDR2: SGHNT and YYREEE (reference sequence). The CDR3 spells CASSLAGTELNEKLFF. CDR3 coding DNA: TGTGCCAGCAGCTTGGCCGGGACAGAACTTAATGAAAAACTGTTTTTT.

CDR3 in amino acids: CATRPTGGTNEKLFF. CDR3 DNA sequence: TGTGCCACCCGCCCCACAGGGGGCACTAATGAAAAACTGTTTTTT. This chain connects TRBV6-5 to TRBJ1-4, with TRBD1 matching over 9 bases. This CDR3 has 15 amino acids. Germline-derived CDR1 and CDR2 are MNHEY and SVGAGI. The V segment lost 10 bases and the J segment 2 bases; nucleotides outside the gene matches: 8.

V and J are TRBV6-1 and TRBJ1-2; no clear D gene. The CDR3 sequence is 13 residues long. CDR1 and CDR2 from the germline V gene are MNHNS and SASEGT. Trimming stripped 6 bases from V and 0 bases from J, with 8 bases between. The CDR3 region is CASSVRTNYGYTF. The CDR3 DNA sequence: TGTGCCAGCAGCGTTCGTACTAACTATGGCTACACCTTC.